These 18 T cell receptor beta chains were all obtained from the same sample, sequenced in a study of identical twins. TCRdb passed the 5' RACE reads through MiXCR, listing each CDR3 protein once. The profile shows over 200,000 distinct CDR3 sequences, about 10% of them singletons. Sequencing was performed on memory T cells sorted from blood. These receptors were obtained from a man between 50 and 59 years old in good health.

This clonotype was seen many times. In nucleotides, the CDR3 is TGCAGTGCCAGTACGGGACAGGAGGCCGGGGAGCTGTTTTTT. Translating gives CSASTGQEAGELFF. V is TRBV20-1 and J is TRBJ2-2; TRBD1 matches at 8 bases. Per the germline V gene, CDR1 is DFQATT and CDR2 is SNEGSKA (reference sequence). Trimming took 6 bases from V and 6 from J; bases not matched to a gene: 9. The CDR3 loop spans 14 amino acids.

This clonotype has ten or more counts. The chain combines TRBV5-1 with TRBJ2-2; D possibly corresponds to TRBD2 (7 bases). Germline-derived CDR1 and CDR2 are SGHRS and YFSETQ. Trimming took 5 bases from V and 5 from J, leaving 13 bases between them. The CDR3 is 14 amino acids. Here the CDR3 reads CASRSQGGTGELFF. The CDR3 bases are TGCGCCAGCAGGTCACAGGGAGGGACCGGGGAGCTGTTTTTT. Full variable domain (rest looked up from reference TRBV5-1 and TRBJ2-2): KAGVTQTPRYLIKTRGQQVTLSCSPISGHRSVSWYQQTPGQGLQFLFEYFSETQRNKGNFPGRFSGRQFSNSRSEMNVSTLELGDSALYLCASRSQGGTGELFFGEGSRLTVL.

This clonotype was seen many times. The chain recombines TRBV12-3 or TRBV12-4 with TRBJ1-3; no firm D call. This CDR3 contains 15 residues. The V gene lost 5 bases and the J gene lost 0 bases, with 11 bases spanning the gap. The CDR3 region has the DNA TGTGCCAGCAGTCCCACCCACAACTCTGGAAACACCATATATTTT. Its protein product is CASSPTHNSGNTIYF.

This clonotype was counted ten times or more. The chain combines TRBV19 with TRBJ2-1; TRBD1 matches 8 bases. V lost 6 bases to trimming and J lost 7 bases; unmatched junction nucleotides: 5. This CDR3 is 13 amino acids long. Germline V gene lookup returns CDR1 LNHDA and CDR2 SQIVND (reference sequence). In nucleotides, the CDR3 is TGTGCCAGTAGAAACAGGGGGGTAAATGAGCAGTTCTTC. Its protein is CASRNRGVNEQFF.

Regarding this clonotype: Just one base apart from a much larger clone, this may be a read error. Lacking the conserved final phenylalanine or tryptophan, this CDR3 likely reflects a read error. V usage is TRBV5-1 and J usage is TRBJ2-5, with 12 positions matching TRBD2. This CDR3 spans 16 amino acids. V lost 0 bases to trimming and J lost 2 bases; unmatched junction nucleotides: 2. In germline, CDR1 is SGHRS, CDR2 YFSETQ. CDR3: CASSLGGTSGQETQYY. The CDR3 nucleotides read TGCGCCAGCAGCTTGGGAGGGACTAGCGGGCAAGAGACCCAGTACTAC.

In this sample, this clonotype turned up a few times. The chain has TRBV15 and TRBJ2-4, with D possibly being TRBD1 or TRBD2 (5 bases each). This CDR3 comprises 15 residues. In germline, CDR1 is LNHNV, CDR2 YYDKDF (reference sequence). Trimming removed 0 bases at V and 7 bases at J, with 13 bases between. CDR3 residues: CATSRDRGTWNIQYF. As DNA, the CDR3 is TGTGCCACCAGCAGAGATCGAGGGACCTGGAACATTCAGTACTTC.

This clonotype was found a few times. The chain uses TRBV20-1 and TRBJ2-7; D uncertain. V was cut by 2 bases and J by 7 bases, with 9 bases left in between. The CDR3 length is 11 residues. The germline V gene encodes CDR1 DFQATT and CDR2 SNEGSKA (reference sequence). In nucleotides, the CDR3 is TGCAGTGCTAGAACTGATGGGGAGCAGTACTTC. This gives the protein CSARTDGEQYF.

In its sample, this clonotype was seen a few times. J is TRBJ2-2 and V is TRBV6-1; D might be TRBD2 (6 bases). The CDR3 sequence is 14 residues long. The V gene's germline CDR1 is MNHNS and CDR2 SASEGT. V lost 8 bases and J 0 bases, leaving 10 bases between the germline ends. In DNA form, the CDR3 reads TGTGCCAGCGTCGGGAGCGCGAACACCGGGGAGCTGTTTTTT. Its protein product is CASVGSANTGELFF.

The sample holds many counts of this clonotype. V usage is TRBV18 and J usage is TRBJ2-1; 12 bases are a match to TRBD2. V shed 3 bases, J shed 0 bases, and the junction held 3 bases outside the gene matches. CDR1 is KGHSH and CDR2 is LQKENI in the germline V gene. The CDR3 spans 17 residues. CDR3 sequence: CASSPLTSGSSYNEQFF. DNA for the CDR3: TGTGCCAGCTCACCTCTGACTAGCGGGAGCTCCTACAATGAGCAGTTCTTC. Looking up the rest from reference TRBV18 and TRBJ2-1 gives the full variable domain: NAGVMQNPRHLVRRRGQEARLRCSPMKGHSHVYWYRQLPEEGLKFMVYLQKENIIDESGMPKERFSAEFPKEGPSILRIQQVVRGDSAAYFCASSPLTSGSSYNEQFFGPGTRLTVL.

The chain employs TRBV12-3 or TRBV12-4 and TRBJ2-2, with D uncertain. The CDR3 consists of 14 residues. The germline V and J ends were trimmed by 6 bases and 6 bases, with 14 bases remaining between them. The chain's CDR3 is CASSRDHESGELFF. In nucleotides, the CDR3 is TGTGCCAGCAGCCGCGACCATGAGTCCGGGGAGCTGTTTTTT.

This clonotype appeared many times. The chain employs TRBV30 and TRBJ2-5, with unresolved D. The CDR3 runs to 15 residues. V dropped 0 bases and J dropped 2 bases, with 13 bases sitting between them. Germline CDR1 is GTSNPN and CDR2 is SVGIG (reference sequence). Written as DNA, the CDR3 is TGTGCCTGGAGTGTAGTCGGCCGGTTACAAGAGACCCAGTACTTC. This codes for CAWSVVGRLQETQYF. Full variable domain (rest looked up from reference TRBV30 and TRBJ2-5): SQTIHQWPATLVQPVGSPLSLECTVEGTSNPNLYWYRQAAGRGLQLLFYSVGIGQISSEVPQNLSASRPQDRQFILSSKKLLLSDSGFYLCAWSVVGRLQETQYFGPGTRLLVL.

This clonotype was counted between two and nine times. This chain links TRBV28 with TRBJ2-3, with D possibly TRBD2 on 5 matching bases. Trimming shortened V by 6 bases and J by 1 base, and 14 bases separated the two germline ends. The CDR3 contains 15 residues. In germline, CDR1 is MDHEN, CDR2 SYDVKM. CDR3 nucleotide sequence: TGTGCCAGCAGATCCTCGGGTAGCGGCACAGATACGCAGTATTTT. Translating it yields CASRSSGSGTDTQYF.

The rearrangement joins TRBV18 to TRBJ1-2; possibly TRBD1 for D (5 bases). This CDR3 is 15 amino acids long. Per germline, CDR1 KGHSH and CDR2 LQKENI. Between the trimmed V and J ends, which lost 1 base and 4 bases, there was a span of 13 bases. The CDR3: CASSPRSGIGYGYTF. CDR3 in DNA: TGTGCCAGCTCACCACGTTCAGGGATTGGCTATGGCTACACCTTC. Full variable domain (remainder filled in from reference TRBV18 and TRBJ1-2): NAGVMQNPRHLVRRRGQEARLRCSPMKGHSHVYWYRQLPEEGLKFMVYLQKENIIDESGMPKERFSAEFPKEGPSILRIQQVVRGDSAAYFCASSPRSGIGYGYTFGSGTRLTVV.

V usage is TRBV19 and J usage is TRBJ1-1, with D possibly being TRBD1 (5 bases). Germline V gene lookup returns CDR1 LNHDA and CDR2 SQIVND (reference sequence). The CDR3 runs to 16 residues. V lost 5 bases to trimming and J lost 4 bases, with 20 bases between them. CDR3 DNA: TGTGCCAGTAGTCATACAAGGGGCCGCGGGGGCACTGAAGCTTTCTTT. Its protein product is CASSHTRGRGGTEAFF.

This clonotype was observed at least ten times. The chain carries TRBV24-1 and TRBJ2-1, with D tentatively TRBD2 (5 bases). Trimming took off 0 bases at V and 5 bases at J, with 7 bases between the two ends. CDR1 is KGHDR and CDR2 is SFDVKD in the germline V gene. The CDR3 consists of 14 residues. The CDR3 protein is CATSDLGLDNEQFF. The CDR3 DNA reads TGTGCCACCAGTGATTTGGGACTGGACAATGAGCAGTTCTTC.

The genes are TRBV28 and TRBJ2-1; D is undetermined. The length of the CDR3 is 14 residues. CDR1 is MDHEN and CDR2 is SYDVKM in the germline V gene. Trimming left V 5 bases short and J 10 bases short, with 18 bases between. The CDR3: CASSTKAPKGEQFF. In nucleotides, the CDR3 is TGTGCCAGCAGTACAAAAGCCCCGAAAGGGGAGCAGTTCTTC.

This clonotype has ten or more counts. The chain links TRBV5-6 to TRBJ2-2; possible D gene TRBD2, 5 bases. Germline CDR1 reads SGHDT; CDR2 reads YYEEEE. V was pared by 0 bases and J by 3 bases, with 15 bases between. This CDR3 has 17 residues. The CDR3 nucleotides read TGTGCCAGCAGCTTGGGGCGTGTCGGGGTACACACCGGGGAGCTGTTTTTT. Protein product: CASSLGRVGVHTGELFF.

This clonotype has only a few counts. The chain couples TRBV6-5 to TRBJ1-1; D is unclear. The CDR3 runs to 14 residues. The germline V gene has CDR1 MNHEY and CDR2 SVGAGI. The ends were cut back, 2 bases at V and 8 bases at J, with 15 bases in the middle. CDR3: CASSYNSELLEAFF. The CDR3 DNA reads as TGTGCCAGCAGTTACAACAGCGAACTCCTAGAAGCTTTCTTT.